This T cell receptor (beta chain) was captured in a study of regulatory T cells in long-lasting Graves disease. Study-wide findings and caveats: Among persistent patients, a larger number of public clonotypes were shared (roughly 2,900) than among newly diagnosed patients (under 1,000). Accuracy might have suffered from few samples. TCR diversity was lower in persistent Graves' patients (versus newly diagnosed ones).

This clonotype was seen a few times. Antigen unknown. Time point reported: persistent/refractory GD, antithyroid drugs over 5 years with positive TRAb. With RNA extracted from PBMCs as input, the TCR library was made. Construction of TCR beta libraries relied on iRepertoire HTBI primers and on Arm-PCR targeting CDR3 regions. TCRdb re-derived calls from the multiplex PCR reads in MiXCR, one entry per CDR3 protein. The data contain about half a million distinct CDR3 sequences, 20% to 25% of them seen just once; the ten biggest clones take up around 12%. The material was peripheral blood mononuclear cells (PBMCs), obtained when the disease was refractory, from a patient treated with antithyroid drugs. The sequence was obtained from a female donor with Graves disease.

CDR3 sequence (DNA): TGTGCCAGCAGCTTACTACAGGGAGCTTTCTTT. Its translation: CASSLLQGAFF. The chain has TRBV7-9 and TRBJ1-1, with a possible D match to TRBD1 (6 bases). This CDR3 contains 11 residues. The germline CDR1 and CDR2 sequences are SEHNR and FQNEAQ (reference sequence). V was clipped by 2 bases and J by 10 bases, with 8 bases between them.